This note documents a single T cell receptor beta chain sequence. One entry per CDR3 protein results from TCRdb running MiXCR on the RT-PCR reads. Counted here are about 680,000 distinct CDR3 sequences, over 12% occurring once; the ten biggest clones make up about 3.9%. The CDR3 extends over 16 amino acids. V gave up 4 bases and J gave up 5 bases; unmatched junction bases: 9. The source is a female donor in good health, serving as a healthy control. The V gene is TRBV12-3 or TRBV12-4, the J gene TRBJ2-5; 11 bases agree with TRBD1. Sequencing was done on a sample of memory CD4+ T cells from blood. The CDR3 reads CASSSRTGGFDETQYF. CDR3 coding DNA: TGTGCCAGCAGTTCCCGGACAGGGGGCTTTGACGAGACCCAGTACTTC.